The entry that follows covers one TCR beta chain sequence. Generated by immunoSEQ multiplex PCR, the TCRdb table keeps only in-frame clones and is missing some. The sample yields around 33,000 clones, 90% seen once. The sample originates from a study of T cell changes during pregnancy in multiple sclerosis. The CDR3 is 14 residues long. CDR1 and CDR2 from the germline V gene are SGHNT and YYREEE (reference sequence). V was clipped by 5 bases and J by 3 bases; unmatched bases: 8. The clonotype comes from a female donor in good health, enrolled as a control in a pregnancy study. This material consisted of CD4+ T cells from peripheral blood mononuclear cells, taken in the third trimester of pregnancy. This chain joins TRBV5-4 and TRBJ2-7; 7 bases fit TRBD1. CDR3 sequence reads: CASSPGQRNYEQYF. As DNA, the CDR3 is TGTGCCAGCAGTCCGGGACAGAGAAACTACGAGCAGTACTTC.